Below, 2 T cell receptor beta chains from the same sample are listed, as sequenced in a study of identical twins. TCRdb re-analysed the 5' RACE reads in MiXCR, keeping a single row per CDR3 protein. The data contain about 790,000 distinct CDR3 sequences, about 20% of them singletons. The data were also submitted as part of a second study, on T cells expressing NK-cell markers.

Input material: PBMCs. The receptor set was obtained from a woman aged 18-30 years in good health.

This clonotype was recorded many times. V gene TRBV12-3 or TRBV12-4 combines with J gene TRBJ1-4; no definite D call. V was trimmed by 6 bases and J by 4 bases, leaving 6 bases between them. CDR3 length equals 12 residues. CDR3 nucleotides: TGTGCCAGCAGCCGCAATAATGAAAAACTGTTTTTT. This sequence encodes CASSRNNEKLFF.

The V call is TRBV5-6, the J call TRBJ2-5; maybe TRBD1 (6 bases). Trimming shortened V by 2 bases and J by 7 bases, and 9 bases separated the two germline ends. Per the germline V gene, CDR1 is SGHDT and CDR2 is YYEEEE. The CDR3 loop spans 12 amino acids. CDR3 nucleotide sequence: TGTGCCAGCAGCTTACAGGGACCGACCCAGTACTTC. Translated: CASSLQGPTQYF.